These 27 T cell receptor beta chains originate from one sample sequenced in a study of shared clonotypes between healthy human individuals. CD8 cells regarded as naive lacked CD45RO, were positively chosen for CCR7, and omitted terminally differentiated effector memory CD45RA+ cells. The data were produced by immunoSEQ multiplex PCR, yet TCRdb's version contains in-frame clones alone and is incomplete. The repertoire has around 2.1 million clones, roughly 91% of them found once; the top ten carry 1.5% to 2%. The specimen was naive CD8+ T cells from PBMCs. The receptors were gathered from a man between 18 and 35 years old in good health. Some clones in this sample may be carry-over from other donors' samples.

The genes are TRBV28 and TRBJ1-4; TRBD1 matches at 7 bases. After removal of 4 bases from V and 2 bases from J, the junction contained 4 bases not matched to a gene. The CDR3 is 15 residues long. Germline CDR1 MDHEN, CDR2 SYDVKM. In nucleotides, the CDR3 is TGTGCCAGCAGTTGGGGACAGCTGACTAATGAAAAACTGTTTTTT. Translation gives CASSWGQLTNEKLFF.

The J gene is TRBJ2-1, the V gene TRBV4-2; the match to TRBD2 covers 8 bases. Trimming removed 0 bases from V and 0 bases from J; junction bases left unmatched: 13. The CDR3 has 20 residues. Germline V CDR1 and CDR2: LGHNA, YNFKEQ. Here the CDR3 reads CASSQDGVLAGSFSYNEQFF. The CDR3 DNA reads TGTGCCAGCAGCCAAGATGGAGTGCTAGCGGGCTCGTTCTCCTACAATGAGCAGTTCTTC.

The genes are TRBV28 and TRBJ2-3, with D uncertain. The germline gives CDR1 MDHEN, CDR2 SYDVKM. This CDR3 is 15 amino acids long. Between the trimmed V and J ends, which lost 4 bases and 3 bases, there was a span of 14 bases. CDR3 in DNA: TGTGCCAGCAGTTCCACATATTCCGGGACAGATACGCAGTATTTT. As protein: CASSSTYSGTDTQYF.

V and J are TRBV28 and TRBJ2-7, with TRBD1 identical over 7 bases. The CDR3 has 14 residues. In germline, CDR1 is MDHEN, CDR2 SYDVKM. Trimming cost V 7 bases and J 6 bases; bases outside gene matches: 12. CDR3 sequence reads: CASTGTVGRGEQYF. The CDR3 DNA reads TGTGCCAGCACCGGGACAGTTGGGCGCGGCGAGCAGTACTTC.

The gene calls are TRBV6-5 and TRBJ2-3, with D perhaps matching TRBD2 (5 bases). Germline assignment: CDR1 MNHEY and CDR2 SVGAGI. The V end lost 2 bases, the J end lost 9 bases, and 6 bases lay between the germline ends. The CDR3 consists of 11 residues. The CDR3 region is CASSYEGTQYF. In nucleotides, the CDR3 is TGTGCCAGCAGTTACGAGGGCACGCAGTATTTT.

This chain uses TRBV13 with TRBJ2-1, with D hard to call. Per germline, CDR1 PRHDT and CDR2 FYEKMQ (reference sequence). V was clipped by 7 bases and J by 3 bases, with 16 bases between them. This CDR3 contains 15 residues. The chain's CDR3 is CASMGRTSGYNEQFF. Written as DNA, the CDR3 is TGTGCCAGCATGGGCCGGACCTCGGGCTACAATGAGCAGTTCTTC.

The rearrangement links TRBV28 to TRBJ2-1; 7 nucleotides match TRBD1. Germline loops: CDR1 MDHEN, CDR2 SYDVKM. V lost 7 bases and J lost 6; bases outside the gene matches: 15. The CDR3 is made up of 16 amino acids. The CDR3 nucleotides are TGTGCCAGCACTAAACCCGGGACAGCTCCGTTCAATGAGCAGTTCTTC. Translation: CASTKPGTAPFNEQFF.

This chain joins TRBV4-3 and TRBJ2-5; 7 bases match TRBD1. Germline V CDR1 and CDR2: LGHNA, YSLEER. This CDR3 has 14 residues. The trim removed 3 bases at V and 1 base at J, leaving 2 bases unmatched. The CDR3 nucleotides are TGCGCCAGCAGCCACACAGGGGTCCAAGAGACCCAGTACTTC. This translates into CASSHTGVQETQYF.

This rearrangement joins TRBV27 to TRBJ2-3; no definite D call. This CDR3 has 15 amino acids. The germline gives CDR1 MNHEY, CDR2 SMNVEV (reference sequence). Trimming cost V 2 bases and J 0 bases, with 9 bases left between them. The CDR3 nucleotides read TGTGCCAGCAGTTTACGGCACTCTAGCACAGATACGCAGTATTTT. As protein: CASSLRHSSTDTQYF.

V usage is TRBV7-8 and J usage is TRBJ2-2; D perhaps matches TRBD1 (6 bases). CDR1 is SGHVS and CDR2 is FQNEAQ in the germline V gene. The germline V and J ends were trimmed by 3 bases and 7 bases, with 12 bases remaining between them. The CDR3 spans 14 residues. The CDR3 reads CASSFRGSIGELFF. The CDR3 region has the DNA TGTGCCAGCAGCTTTAGGGGGTCTATCGGGGAGCTGTTTTTT.

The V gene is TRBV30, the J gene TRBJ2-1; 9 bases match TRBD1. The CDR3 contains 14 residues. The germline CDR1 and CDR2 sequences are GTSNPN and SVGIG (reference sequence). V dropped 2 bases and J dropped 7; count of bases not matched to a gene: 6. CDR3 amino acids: CAWSSGQGKNEQFF. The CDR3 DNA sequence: TGTGCCTGGAGTAGCGGACAGGGGAAGAATGAGCAGTTCTTC.

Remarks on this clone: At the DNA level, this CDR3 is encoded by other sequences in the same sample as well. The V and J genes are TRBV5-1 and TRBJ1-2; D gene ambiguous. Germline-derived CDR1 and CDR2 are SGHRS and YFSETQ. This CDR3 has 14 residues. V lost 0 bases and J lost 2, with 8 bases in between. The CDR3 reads CASSLAGANYGYTF. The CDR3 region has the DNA TGCGCCAGCAGCTTGGCCGGAGCCAACTATGGCTACACCTTC. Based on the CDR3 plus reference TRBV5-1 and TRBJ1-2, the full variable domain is KAGVTQTPRYLIKTRGQQVTLSCSPISGHRSVSWYQQTPGQGLQFLFEYFSETQRNKGNFPGRFSGRQFSNSRSEMNVSTLELGDSALYLCASSLAGANYGYTFGSGTRLTVV.

CDR3 DNA sequence: TGTGCCAGCAGTCCCGGGGGGGCCGAAAACTATGGCTACACCTTC. Amino acids: CASSPGGAENYGYTF. The rearrangement uses TRBV6-5 and TRBJ1-2; D might be TRBD1 (6 bases). CDR1 MNHEY and CDR2 SVGAGI come from the germline V gene. Trimming left V 5 bases short and J 2 bases short, with 15 bases between. The CDR3 totals 15 residues.

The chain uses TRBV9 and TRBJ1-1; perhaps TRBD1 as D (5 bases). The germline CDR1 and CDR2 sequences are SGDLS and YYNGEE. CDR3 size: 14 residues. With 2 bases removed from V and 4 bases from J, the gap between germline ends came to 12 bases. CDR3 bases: TGTGCCAGCAGCGTCTACCAGGGCGGCACTGAAGCTTTCTTT. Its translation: CASSVYQGGTEAFF.

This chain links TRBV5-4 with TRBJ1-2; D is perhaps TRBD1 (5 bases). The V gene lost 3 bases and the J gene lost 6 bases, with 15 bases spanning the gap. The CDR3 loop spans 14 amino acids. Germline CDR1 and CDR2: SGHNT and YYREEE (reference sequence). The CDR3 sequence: CASSSLGWGDGYTF. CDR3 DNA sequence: TGTGCCAGCAGCTCGCTTGGTTGGGGGGATGGCTACACCTTC.

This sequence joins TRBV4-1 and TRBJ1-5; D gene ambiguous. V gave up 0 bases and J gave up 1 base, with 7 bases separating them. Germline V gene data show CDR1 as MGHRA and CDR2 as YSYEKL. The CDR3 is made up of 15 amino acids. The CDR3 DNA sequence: TGCGCCAGCAGCCAAGATGGGAGGAGCAATCAGCCCCAGCATTTT. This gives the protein CASSQDGRSNQPQHF.

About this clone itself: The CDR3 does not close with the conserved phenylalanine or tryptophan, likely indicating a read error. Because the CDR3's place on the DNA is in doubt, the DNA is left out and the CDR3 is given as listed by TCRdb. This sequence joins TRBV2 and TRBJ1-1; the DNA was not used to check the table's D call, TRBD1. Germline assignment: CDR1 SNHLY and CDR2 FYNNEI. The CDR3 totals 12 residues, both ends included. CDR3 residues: CASRRDRTNSLS.

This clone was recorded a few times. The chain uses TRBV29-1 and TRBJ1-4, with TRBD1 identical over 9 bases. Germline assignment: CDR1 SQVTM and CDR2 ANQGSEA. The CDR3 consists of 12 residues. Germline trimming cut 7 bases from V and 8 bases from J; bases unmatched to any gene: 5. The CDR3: CSAGTGYEKLFF. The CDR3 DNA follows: TGCAGCGCCGGGACAGGGTACGAAAAACTGTTTTTT.

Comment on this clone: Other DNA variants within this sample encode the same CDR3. CDR3 nucleotides: TGTGCCAGCAGTCTACAAGGTAGCAATCAGCCCCAGCATTTT. Protein: CASSLQGSNQPQHF. The rearrangement uses TRBV27 and TRBJ1-5, with D hard to call. V dropped 5 bases and J dropped 0 bases, with 8 bases sitting between them. Germline-derived CDR1 and CDR2 are MNHEY and SMNVEV (reference sequence). The CDR3 has 14 residues.

The CDR3 loop reads CATRGLRTGVREQYF. The CDR3 DNA follows: TGTGCCACCAGAGGGCTTCGAACAGGGGTACGCGAGCAGTACTTC. The chain combines TRBV15 with TRBJ2-7; 7 bases are a match to TRBD1. This CDR3 spans 15 amino acids. The V gene's germline CDR1 is LNHNV and CDR2 YYDKDF (reference sequence). V shed 6 bases, J shed 6 bases, and the junction held 14 bases outside the gene matches.

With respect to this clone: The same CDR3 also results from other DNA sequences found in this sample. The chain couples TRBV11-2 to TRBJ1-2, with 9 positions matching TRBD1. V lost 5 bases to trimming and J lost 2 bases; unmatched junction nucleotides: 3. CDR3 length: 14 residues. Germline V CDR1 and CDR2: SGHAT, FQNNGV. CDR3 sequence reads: CASSPGTGNYGYTF. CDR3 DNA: TGTGCCAGCAGCCCGGGGACAGGGAACTATGGCTACACCTTC.

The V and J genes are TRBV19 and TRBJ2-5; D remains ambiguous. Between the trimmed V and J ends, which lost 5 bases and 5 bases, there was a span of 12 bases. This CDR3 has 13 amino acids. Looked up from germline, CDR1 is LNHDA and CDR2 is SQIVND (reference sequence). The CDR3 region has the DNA TGTGCCAGTAGTTTCGCTGGTTGGGAGACCCAGTACTTC. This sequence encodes CASSFAGWETQYF. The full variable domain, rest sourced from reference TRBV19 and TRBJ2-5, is DGGITQSPKYLFRKEGQNVTLSCEQNLNHDAMYWYRQDPGQGLRLIYYSQIVNDFQKGDIAEGYSVSREKKESFPLTVTSAQKNPTAFYLCASSFAGWETQYFGPGTRLLVL.

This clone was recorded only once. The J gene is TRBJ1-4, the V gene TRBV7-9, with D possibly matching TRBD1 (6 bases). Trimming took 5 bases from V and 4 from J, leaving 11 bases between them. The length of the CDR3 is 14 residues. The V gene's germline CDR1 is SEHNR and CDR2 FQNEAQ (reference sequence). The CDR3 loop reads CASSTRTDNEKLFF. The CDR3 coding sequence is TGTGCCAGCAGCACCCGGACAGATAATGAAAAACTGTTTTTT.

The CDR3 sequence: CASSLGTSTAEQFF. The CDR3 nucleotides are TGTGCCAGCAGTTTAGGAACTAGCACAGCTGAGCAGTTCTTC. The chain couples TRBV27 to TRBJ2-1, with TRBD2 as a possible D gene (6 bases). V lost 2 bases and J 9 bases, leaving 14 bases between the germline ends. There are 14 residues in the CDR3. The germline gives CDR1 MNHEY, CDR2 SMNVEV (reference sequence).

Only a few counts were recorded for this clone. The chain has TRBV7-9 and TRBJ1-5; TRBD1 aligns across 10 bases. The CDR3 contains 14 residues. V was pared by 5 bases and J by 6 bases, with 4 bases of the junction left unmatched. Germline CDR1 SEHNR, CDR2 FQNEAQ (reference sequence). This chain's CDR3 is CASSEDRGPQPQHF. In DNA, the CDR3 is TGTGCCAGCAGCGAAGACAGGGGGCCTCAGCCCCAGCATTTT.

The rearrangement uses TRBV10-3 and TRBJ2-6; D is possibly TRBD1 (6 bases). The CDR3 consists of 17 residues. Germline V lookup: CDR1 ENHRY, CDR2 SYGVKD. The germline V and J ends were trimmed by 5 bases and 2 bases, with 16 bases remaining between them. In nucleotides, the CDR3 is TGTGCCATCAGTACCGGGACAACGGGCCCTGGGGCCAACGTCCTGACTTTC. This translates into CAISTGTTGPGANVLTF.

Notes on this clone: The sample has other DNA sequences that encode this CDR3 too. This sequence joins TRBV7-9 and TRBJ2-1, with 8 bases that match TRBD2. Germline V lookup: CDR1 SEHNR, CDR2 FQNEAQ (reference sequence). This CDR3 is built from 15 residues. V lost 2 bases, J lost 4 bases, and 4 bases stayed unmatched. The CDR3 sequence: CASSLTAGVYNEQFF. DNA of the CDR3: TGTGCCAGCAGCTTAACAGCGGGAGTTTACAATGAGCAGTTCTTC.